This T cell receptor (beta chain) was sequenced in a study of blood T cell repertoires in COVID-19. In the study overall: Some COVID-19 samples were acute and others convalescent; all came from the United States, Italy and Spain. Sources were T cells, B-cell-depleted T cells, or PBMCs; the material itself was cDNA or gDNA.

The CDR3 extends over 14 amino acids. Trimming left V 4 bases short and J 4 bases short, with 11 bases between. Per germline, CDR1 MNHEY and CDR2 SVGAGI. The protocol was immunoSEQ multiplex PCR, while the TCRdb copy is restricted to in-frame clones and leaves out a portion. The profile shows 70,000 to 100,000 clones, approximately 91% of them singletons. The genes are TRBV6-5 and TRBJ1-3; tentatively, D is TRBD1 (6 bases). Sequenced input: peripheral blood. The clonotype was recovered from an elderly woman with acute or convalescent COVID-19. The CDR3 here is CASSSQGTGNTIYF. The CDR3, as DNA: TGTGCCAGCAGTTCACAGGGTACGGGAAACACCATATATTTT.